The 16 T cell receptor beta chains presented below share a single source sample, sequenced in a study of blood T cell repertoires in COVID-19. Sequencing used immunoSEQ multiplex PCR; TCRdb keeps in-frame clones, though not all of them. Of under 140,000 clones listed, approximately 90% are singletons. Material: peripheral blood. The receptors shown here come from a human donor in a cohort sampled during active COVID-19.

This chain joins TRBV10-2 and TRBJ1-1; 10 bases fit TRBD1. V lost 0 bases, J lost 4 bases, and 14 bases stayed unmatched. The CDR3 is 19 amino acids. Per germline, CDR1 WSHSY and CDR2 SAAADI. CDR3 loop: CASSESIWTGGILSTEAFF. The CDR3, as DNA: TGCGCCAGCAGTGAGTCGATATGGACAGGGGGAATCTTGAGCACTGAAGCTTTCTTT.

The rearrangement uses TRBV3-1 (or the pseudogene TRBV3-2) and TRBJ2-4, with no clear D. The CDR3 covers 12 residues. Germline CDR1 reads LGHDT; CDR2 reads YNNKEL (reference sequence). Between the trimmed V and J ends, which lost 7 bases and 6 bases, there was a span of 10 bases. The CDR3 DNA follows: TGTGCCAGCAACTCCCCGGGAAACATTCAGTACTTC. As protein: CASNSPGNIQYF.

The genes are TRBV11-2 and TRBJ2-1, with D unresolved. The CDR3 consists of 15 residues. Germline V lookup: CDR1 SGHAT, CDR2 FQNNGV. Between the trimmed V and J ends, which lost 5 bases and 0 bases, there was a span of 11 bases. CDR3 DNA sequence: TGTGCCAGCAGCCAGGTGGCAGGCTCCTACAATGAGCAGTTCTTC. Its translation: CASSQVAGSYNEQFF.

V is TRBV7-9 and J is TRBJ1-1; D possibly corresponds to TRBD1 (6 bases). Per the germline V gene, CDR1 is SEHNR and CDR2 is FQNEAQ (reference sequence). The CDR3 extends over 16 amino acids. V dropped 3 bases and J dropped 0 bases, with 14 bases sitting between them. CDR3 nucleotide sequence: TGTGCCAGCAGCTTTACAGGGTGGGGAATGAACACTGAAGCTTTCTTT. Protein product: CASSFTGWGMNTEAFF.

The CDR3 loop reads CASSQDWTGYTF. Here the CDR3 DNA reads TGCGCCAGCAGCCAAGATTGGACAGGCTACACCTTC. V usage is TRBV4-1 and J usage is TRBJ1-2; D is perhaps TRBD1 (5 bases). CDR3 length: 12 residues. The germline V and J ends were trimmed by 0 bases and 8 bases, with 7 bases remaining between them. The germline CDR1 and CDR2 sequences are MGHRA and YSYEKL.

Written as DNA, the CDR3 is TGTGCCAGTAGTATATCGGTCTCTGGAAACACCATATATTTT. Translating gives CASSISVSGNTIYF. The chain recombines TRBV19 with TRBJ1-3, with D unresolved. V lost 2 bases, J lost 0 bases, and 5 bases lay in between. From germline, CDR1 is LNHDA and CDR2 SQIVND (reference sequence). The CDR3 is 14 amino acids.

This chain joins TRBV27 and TRBJ2-7, with a tentative D call TRBD2 (5 bases). Germline values: CDR1 MNHEY, CDR2 SMNVEV (reference sequence). Trimming removed 4 bases at V and 3 bases at J, with 10 bases between. The CDR3 runs to 13 residues. The CDR3 protein is CASSYRGNYEQYF. In DNA form, the CDR3 reads TGTGCCAGCAGTTATCGGGGTAACTACGAGCAGTACTTC.

The chain couples TRBV28 to TRBJ1-1, with D uncertain. CDR3 length: 14 amino acids. V lost 3 bases, J lost 0 bases, and 8 bases lay in between. CDR1 and CDR2 (germline): MDHEN, SYDVKM. DNA for the CDR3: TGTGCCAGCAGTTTGGAGCGAGTGAACACTGAAGCTTTCTTT. The encoded protein is CASSLERVNTEAFF.

The chain links TRBV2 to TRBJ2-1; the D gene is possibly TRBD2 (6 bases). V gave up 8 bases and J gave up 9 bases, with 20 bases separating them. Germline V gives CDR1 SNHLY, CDR2 FYNNEI. This CDR3 comprises 14 residues. The CDR3 region is CASRQEGPSSEQFF. In DNA form, the CDR3 reads TGTGCCAGCCGGCAGGAGGGCCCTAGTAGTGAGCAGTTCTTC.

This sequence joins TRBV5-1 and TRBJ1-2; TRBD1 is a possible D gene (6 bases). Deletions cut 1 base from V and 3 bases from J, with 16 bases between. CDR3 length: 16 amino acids. The germline gives CDR1 SGHRS, CDR2 YFSETQ. CDR3 bases: TGCGCCAGCAGCTTGCGACTTGGGGGGGCGGACTATGGCTACACCTTC. Translated, it gives CASSLRLGGADYGYTF.

The CDR3 spells CASSPLAGGAQVTQYF. In DNA form, the CDR3 reads TGTGCCAGCAGCCCTCTAGCGGGAGGGGCCCAGGTGACCCAGTACTTC. The chain recombines TRBV6-2 or TRBV6-3 with TRBJ2-5; 12 nucleotides align to TRBD2. Trimming removed 6 bases from V and 7 bases from J; junction bases left unmatched: 12. This CDR3 is 16 amino acids long. From germline, CDR1 is MNHEY and CDR2 SVGEGT.

J is TRBJ2-7 and V is TRBV5-6; possibly TRBD1 for D (6 bases). This CDR3 is built from 16 residues. Germline V lookup: CDR1 SGHDT, CDR2 YYEEEE. The ends were cut back, 1 base at V and 2 bases at J, with 16 bases in the middle. CDR3 coding DNA: TGTGCCAGCAGCTTGTGGTGGGGGCAGGGCGCCTACGAGCAGTACTTC. It encodes CASSLWWGQGAYEQYF.

This clone was found once. This chain uses TRBV6-2 or TRBV6-3 with TRBJ1-5, with TRBD1 matching 7 bases. The V and J ends lost 2 bases and 3 bases, in that order; junction bases with no gene match: 4. CDR3 size: 15 residues. Germline CDR1 is MNHEY and CDR2 is SVGEGT. CDR3 nucleotide sequence: TGTGCCAGCAGTTACCAGGGACAGCTCAATCAGCCCCAGCATTTT. This translates into CASSYQGQLNQPQHF.

The chain carries TRBV5-1 and TRBJ2-3; 7 bases map to TRBD1. The trim removed 0 bases at V and 4 bases at J, leaving 2 bases unmatched. Germline values: CDR1 SGHRS, CDR2 YFSETQ. This CDR3 spans 14 amino acids. The CDR3 here is CASSLGQGADTQYF. In nucleotides, the CDR3 is TGCGCCAGCAGCTTGGGGCAGGGGGCAGATACGCAGTATTTT.

The chain is built from TRBV18 and TRBJ1-6; 8 bases fit TRBD1. Germline assignment: CDR1 KGHSH and CDR2 LQKENI. The CDR3 spans 16 residues. With V trimmed by 3 bases and J by 9 bases, 10 bases remained unmatched. The CDR3 is CASSPTQGAISSPLHF. CDR3 DNA sequence: TGTGCCAGCTCACCCACCCAGGGGGCAATCTCTTCACCCCTCCACTTT. Full variable domain (remainder filled in from reference TRBV18 and TRBJ1-6): NAGVMQNPRHLVRRRGQEARLRCSPMKGHSHVYWYRQLPEEGLKFMVYLQKENIIDESGMPKERFSAEFPKEGPSILRIQQVVRGDSAAYFCASSPTQGAISSPLHFGNGTRLTVT.

The chain has TRBV7-8 and TRBJ2-7; 9 nucleotides match TRBD1. This CDR3 region has 14 residues. The trim removed 4 bases at V and 6 bases at J, leaving 7 bases unmatched. CDR1 and CDR2 from the germline V gene are SGHVS and FQNEAQ. Written as DNA, the CDR3 is TGTGCCAGCAGCTACCGGGACAGGGAGGGCGAGCAGTACTTC. Its protein is CASSYRDREGEQYF.